This T cell receptor beta chain was retrieved from a study of cytomegalovirus exposure and HLA in healthy donors listed by TCRdb under 2017. Concerning the study at large: In an earlier analysis of about 560 of the donors, approximately 300 Gb of sequence data and some 120 million unique TCR beta sequences from 150 million to 200 million T cells were reported. Along with the roughly 700-subject first cohort, a separate validation cohort of 120 different subjects was used. To study patterns of TCR occurrence, a later analysis re-analyzed previously published TCR beta repertoires from 600 to 750 donors and added high-resolution HLA genotyping. High-throughput TCR immunosequencing, statistical association of individual TCRs with disease status, and machine learning were combined to predict cytomegalovirus infection status. An earlier analysis of some 500 of the donors used high-throughput TCR beta sequencing to judge whether each TCR beta V gene segment behaved as functional or pseudogenic. Among approximately 370 genotyped donors of the cohort, an average of approximately 240,000 unique TCR beta nucleotide sequences was sequenced per donor, of which roughly 18% were non-productive. Rather than using new phenotypic data, the later analysis identified candidate immune exposures from TCR beta sequences and from how often those sequences occurred across donors. HLA typing included class I and class II loci at four-digit resolution. The T cell repertoires of several hundred subjects were profiled by immunosequencing and related to cytomegalovirus serostatus. A later genetic analysis took genome-wide SNP genotypes for about 55% of the 666 donors and used that subset as a discovery cohort. Roughly 300 gigabases of sequencing data and around 90 million unique TCR sequences made up an early release that covered approximately 620 HLA-typed donors. The study was designed to test whether signatures of past pathogen exposure could be identified by cataloging public T cell receptors. A handful of DR-DQ haplotypes were handled as single units for association and clustering because linkage in the cohort was strong. Of the approximately 400 genotyped donors, around 81% fell in the genetic ancestry cluster associated with self-reported Caucasian donors. Typing coverage differed by locus: A, B, C, DRB1 and DQB1 were typed in roughly 620-630 donors, DQA1 in 522, DPA1 in 600 to 610, and DPB1 in 450 to 480. Every repertoire in the discovery cohort had been generated on one and the same sequencing platform. Donor age, sex, ethnicity and CMV serostatus were compiled together with the repertoire data.

The library was made by the immunoSEQ multiplex PCR assay. For the multiplex PCR, a mixture combining 60 forward primers for TCR Vbeta segments and 13 reverse primers for TCR Jbeta segments was used. Amplification of the CDR3 region of rearranged TCR beta genes was performed with a multiplex PCR assay on genomic DNA. On the Illumina HiSeq System, the amplified TCR beta libraries were sequenced as 87-base-pair reads. The source study handled its data this way. In a later analysis, around 80 million unique TCR beta chains were counted across the roughly 610 repertoires, and some 10 million of these chains were shared by at least two donors. Raw reads were error-corrected and collapsed into unique sequences by a nearest-neighbor algorithm in which closely related sequences were merged to remove PCR and sequencing errors. To assign V, D and J gene segments, CDR3 sequences were aligned to IMGT reference sequences. For a sequence to be retained, at least a six-nucleotide match to both a V gene segment and a J gene segment was required. A rearrangement was called productive if the CDR3 had no stop codons and remained in frame with V and J, and every other rearrangement was called non-productive. CDR3 was defined by IMGT convention, running from the second conserved V-encoded cysteine to the conserved J-encoded phenylalanine. In an earlier analysis of around 600 of the donors, sequences lacking an unambiguous match to a single V gene segment were excluded. An earlier analysis of approximately 590 of the donors called V segments functional above 56.7% productive rearrangements and segregating when the between-donor standard deviation exceeded 5%. A statistical classification framework was built to diagnose cytomegalovirus status from the catalog of TCR beta chain sequences. In a later analysis, V and J genes were assigned by comparing TCR nucleotide sequences against IMGT/GENE-DB human TR gene sequences. Using the TCRdist pipeline, a later analysis assigned CDR3 sequences along with most-parsimonious VDJ recombination scenarios. In a later analysis, each TCR beta chain was defined by its CDR3 amino acid sequence together with its V-gene family, and reads without a unique V-gene family were excluded. In a later analysis, fewer than 600 highly shared, low-generation-probability nucleotide sequences were removed to address suspected cross-contamination and a sequencing artifact. For each public chain, a later analysis derived a clonal expansion index from normalized ranks of inferred template counts within each repertoire. In a later analysis, generation probabilities were computed with a VDJ recombination model fitted to out-of-frame rearrangements, and the resulting probabilities were checked against IGoR. Hypergeometric tests were used in a later analysis to score TCR-TCR, TCR-HLA and TCR-CMV co-occurrence, with a repertoire-size bias correction applied to the TCR pairs. False discovery rates were estimated in a later analysis by permuting HLA or CMV assignments 20 times. In a later analysis, co-occurring TCRs were grouped using DBSCAN, and TCRdist sequence similarity was added for clustering within HLA-allele-positive subsets. Co-occurrence clustering excluded repertoires with fewer than 30,000 or more than 120,000 public chains, plus five with anomalous nucleotide sharing. TCRdb provides this immuneACCESS table in a form limited to in-frame rearrangements. Some clones are lacking; in checked studies, under half of them reflect an unresolved V gene, and why the rest are absent is not known. V and J calls and clone size are given by that table; D and trimming were obtained from the DNA. This sample is represented by 70,000 or so clones; 74% of them were singletons. The ten largest clones capture 11% of the sample.

Sequences LNHDA (CDR1) and SQIVND (CDR2) are obtained from the germline V gene (reference sequence). V is reduced by 5 bases and J by 6 bases, leaving a spacing of 16 bases between them. From cysteine to phenylalanine, the CDR3 is 14 amino acids long. The only DNA kept is the CDR3, 42 bases in frame from the first base. For this clone: Its specific antigen is unknown. There are no base qualities to consult, and no much larger clone falls within one base.

Study-wide findings and limitations: Broadly in line with IMGT annotations, most TCR beta V segments showed up in productive rearrangements about 87% or about 30% of the time in an earlier analysis of about 500 of the donors. A group of highly shared sequence variants was considered likely to be a technical artifact of the sequencing pipeline. When HLA alleles, especially DR and DQ, strongly co-occurred, attributing TCR associations to individual alleles was difficult. According to a later analysis, most CMV-associated TCR beta chains appeared to be HLA-restricted, and the HLA associations seemed to be driven largely by CMV exposure. A later analysis found that TCR association rates varied across HLA loci, with DRB1 alleles showing the most associated TCRs and HLA-C alleles the fewest. The study listed 164 TCR beta chains as associated with cytomegalovirus. V-gene and J-gene trimming of TCR beta chains was associated with a missense DCLRE1C variant in a later genetic analysis, and the association was replicated in an independent cohort. Some IMGT-functional V segments, including TRBV6-2 and TRBV6-3, could not be told apart with the 87-base-pair reads, so those segments were excluded. In a later analysis, HLA-associated TCR beta chains showed more clonal expansion and lower generation probabilities than non-associated chains that were equally common. Cytomegalovirus status was reported to be diagnosed by the classifier with high specificity and sensitivity in both the original and validation cohorts. Most TCR sequences were observed very rarely across donors, whereas some public TCRs were present in many individuals. HLA typing was unavailable for some donors at each locus, so association tests used only the typed subset. The authors suggested that the approach could potentially be extended to other disease states and immunological phenotypes. The cohort was sequenced for TCR beta chains only, and without alpha or paired-chain data the features that could be detected were limited. Sequencing depth was assumed to be roughly uniform across donors in the presence/absence analyses, though that assumption may not hold. Correlated functional status among segregating V segments might be attributable to linkage disequilibrium, but an unknown experimental factor could not be ruled out. A few of the identified cytomegalovirus-associated TCR beta chains were confirmed in vitro to be specific for cytomegalovirus antigens. According to a later analysis, parvovirus B19, influenza, CMV and Epstein-Barr virus appeared linked to several top co-occurrence clusters. Compared with the roughly 700-donor mean, donors in an Asian-associated ancestry cluster had fewer N-insertions in productive TCRs, according to a later genetic analysis. The earlier analysis of around 600 of the donors excluded over 15 rarely observed V segments, including chromosome 9 orphons, because counts were too low. A later analysis associated 17,000 or so TCR beta sequences with specific HLA alleles at a false discovery rate of 0.05. A further reported finding was that TCR beta sequences accurately predicted the HLA-A and HLA-B alleles for most subjects in the first cohort. The only immune exposure information available for the cohort was CMV serostatus.

The cohort consisted of some 730 healthy bone marrow donors. All cohort members were sampled while nominally healthy, although unrecorded immune exposures were likely present. The donor tested CMV seropositive and was one of the 289 seropositive cohort members. Each donor provided a peripheral blood sample, and peripheral blood mononuclear cells were used for TCR beta sequencing. The Qiagen DNeasy Blood Extraction Kit was used to extract genomic DNA from the blood cell samples. Recombination connected TRBV19 to TRBJ1-2; there is no confident call for the D gene. The receptor was derived from a woman aged 55-70 years in good health and CMV-seropositive. The sequenced sample was PBMCs. The CDR3 protein: CASSPPRVGDGYTF. The sequenced DNA: TGTGCCAGTAGTCCCCCCCGCGTAGGAGATGGCTACACCTTC.